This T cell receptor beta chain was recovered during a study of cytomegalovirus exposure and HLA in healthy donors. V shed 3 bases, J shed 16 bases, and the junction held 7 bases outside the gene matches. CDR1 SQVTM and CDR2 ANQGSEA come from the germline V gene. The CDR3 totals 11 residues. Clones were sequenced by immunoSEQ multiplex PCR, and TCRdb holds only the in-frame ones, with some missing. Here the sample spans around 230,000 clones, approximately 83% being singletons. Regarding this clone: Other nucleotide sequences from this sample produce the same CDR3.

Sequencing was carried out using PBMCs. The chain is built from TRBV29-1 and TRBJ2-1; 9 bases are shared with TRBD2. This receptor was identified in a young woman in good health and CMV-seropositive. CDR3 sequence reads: CSVDAGGPKFF. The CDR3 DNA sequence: TGCAGCGTTGACGCGGGAGGGCCAAAATTCTTC.